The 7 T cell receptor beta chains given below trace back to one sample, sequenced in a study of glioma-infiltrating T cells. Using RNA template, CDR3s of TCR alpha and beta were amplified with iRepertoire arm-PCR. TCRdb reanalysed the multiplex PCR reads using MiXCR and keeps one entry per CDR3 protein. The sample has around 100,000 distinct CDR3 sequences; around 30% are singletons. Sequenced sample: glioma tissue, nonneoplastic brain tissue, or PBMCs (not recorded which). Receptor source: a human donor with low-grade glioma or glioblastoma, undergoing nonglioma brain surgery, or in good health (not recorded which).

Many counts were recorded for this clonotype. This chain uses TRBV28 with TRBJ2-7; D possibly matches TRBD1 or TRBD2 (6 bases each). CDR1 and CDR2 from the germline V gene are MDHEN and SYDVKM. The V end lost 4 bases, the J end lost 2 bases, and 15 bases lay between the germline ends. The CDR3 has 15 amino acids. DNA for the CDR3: TGTGCCAGCAGTTCACCACAGGGACTCCCCTACGAGCAGTACTTC. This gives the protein CASSSPQGLPYEQYF.

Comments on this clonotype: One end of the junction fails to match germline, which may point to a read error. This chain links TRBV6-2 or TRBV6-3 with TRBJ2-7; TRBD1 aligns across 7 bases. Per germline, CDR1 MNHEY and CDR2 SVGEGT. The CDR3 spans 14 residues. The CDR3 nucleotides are TGTGCCAGCATTCGACAGGGAGCCTCCTACGAGAAGTACTTC. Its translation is CASIRQGASYEKYF.

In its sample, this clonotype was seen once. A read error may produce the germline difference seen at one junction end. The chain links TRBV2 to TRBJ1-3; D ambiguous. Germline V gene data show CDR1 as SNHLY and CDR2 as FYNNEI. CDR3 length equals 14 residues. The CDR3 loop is CASSALKSGNAIYF. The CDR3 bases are TGTGCCAGCAGTGCCCTTAAGTCCGGAAACGCCATATATTTT.

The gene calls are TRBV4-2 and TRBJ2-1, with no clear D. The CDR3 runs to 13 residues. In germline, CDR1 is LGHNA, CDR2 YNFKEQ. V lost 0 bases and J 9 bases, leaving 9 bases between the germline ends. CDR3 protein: CASSQEGKGEQFF. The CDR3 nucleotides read TGTGCCAGCAGCCAAGAGGGGAAAGGTGAGCAGTTCTTC.

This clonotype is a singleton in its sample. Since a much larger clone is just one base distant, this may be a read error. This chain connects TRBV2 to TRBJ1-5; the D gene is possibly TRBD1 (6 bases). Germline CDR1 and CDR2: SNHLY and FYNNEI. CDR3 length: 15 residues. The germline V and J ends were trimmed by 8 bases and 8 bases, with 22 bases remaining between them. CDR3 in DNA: TGTGCCAGCTGTGTGGAACAGGGTGAGAGTGAGCCCCAGCATTTT. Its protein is CASCVEQGESEPQHF. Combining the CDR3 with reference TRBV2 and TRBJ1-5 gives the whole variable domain EPEVTQTPSHQVTQMGQEVILRCVPISNHLYFYWYRQILGQKVEFLVSFYNNEISEKSEIFDDQFSVERPDGSNFTLKIRSTKLEDSAMYFCASCVEQGESEPQHFGDGTRLSIL.

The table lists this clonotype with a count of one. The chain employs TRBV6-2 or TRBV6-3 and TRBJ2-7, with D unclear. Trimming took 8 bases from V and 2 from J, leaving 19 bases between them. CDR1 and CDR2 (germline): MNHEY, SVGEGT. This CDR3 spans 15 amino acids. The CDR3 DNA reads TGTGCCAGCGGCGAGACATATCTAAAGGCCTACGAGCAGTACTTC. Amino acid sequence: CASGETYLKAYEQYF.

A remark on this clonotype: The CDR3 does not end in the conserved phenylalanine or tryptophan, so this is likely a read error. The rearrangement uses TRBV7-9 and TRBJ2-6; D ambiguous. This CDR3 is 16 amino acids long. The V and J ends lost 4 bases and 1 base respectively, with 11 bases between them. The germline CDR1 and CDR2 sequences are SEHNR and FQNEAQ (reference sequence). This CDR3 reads CASSWNRRSGANVLTS. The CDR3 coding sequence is TGTGCCAGCAGCTGGAATCGACGGTCTGGGGCCAACGTCCTGACTTCC.